This is a list of T cell receptor beta chains from one sample in a study of early T cells in non-severe SARS-CoV-2 infection. MiXCR, applied by TCRdb to the 5' RACE reads, yields one record per CDR3 protein. This sample carries under 70,000 distinct CDR3 sequences, 4.5% to 7% of them seen once, and the ten largest clones take about 7%. Material: whole blood. These receptors were obtained from an adult who was a healthcare worker with PCR-confirmed SARS-CoV-2 infection or an uninfected control (not recorded which). CDR3s include the opening cysteine and the closing phenylalanine or tryptophan. A D gene is named only where the DNA matches it firmly. Clone size, where shown, is once, few, many, or a class for clones that have expanded.

TRBJ2-5,NA,TRBV7-8,many,CASLSETQYF,TGTGCCAGCCTAAGCGAGACCCAGTACTTC
TRBJ1-1,NA,TRBV27,few,CASSLTRATEAFF,TGTGCCAGCAGTTTAACCAGGGCCACTGAAGCTTTCTTT
TRBJ1-4,NA,TRBV7-6,many,CASSLGRNNEKLFF,TGTGCCAGCAGCTTAGGACGAAATAATGAAAAACTGTTTTTT
TRBJ2-1,NA,TRBV12-3/TRBV12-4,NA,CASSFGDYNEQFF,TGTGCCAGCAGTTTTGGGGATTACAATGAGCAGTTCTTC
TRBJ1-5,TRBD1,TRBV12-3/TRBV12-4,many,CASSLGRGGNQPQHF,TGTGCCAGCAGTTTGGGCAGGGGGGGCAATCAGCCCCAGCATTTT
TRBJ1-2,NA,TRBV29-1,NA,CSGGPGLYGYTF,TGCAGCGGGGGCCCTGGACTTTATGGCTACACCTTC
TRBJ2-3,NA,TRBV6-6,NA,CASRTRQVQDTQYF,TGTGCCAGCAGGACTCGACAGGTACAAGATACGCAGTATTTT
TRBJ2-3,NA,TRBV21-1,many,CASKTGTSTDTQYF,TGTGCCAGCAAGACAGGTACTTCCACAGATACGCAGTATTTT
TRBJ2-1,NA,TRBV6-2/TRBV6-3,many,CASSYSMDSYNEQFF,TGTGCCAGCAGTTACTCGATGGACTCCTACAATGAGCAGTTCTTC
TRBJ1-4,NA,TRBV20-1,many,CSARDLQGTEKLFF,TGCAGTGCTAGAGATCTTCAGGGGACGGAAAAACTGTTTTTT
TRBJ1-1,TRBD1,TRBV9,few,CASSAPGGRPAFF,TGTGCCAGCAGCGCTCCAGGGGGAAGGCCAGCTTTCTTT
TRBJ1-1,NA,TRBV7-2,many,CASSIAEAYTEAFF,TGTGCCAGCAGCATTGCAGAAGCTTACACTGAAGCTTTCTTT
TRBJ2-7,NA,TRBV7-9,many,CASSPADSKAHEQYF,TGTGCCAGCAGCCCCGCTGACTCCAAGGCCCACGAGCAGTACTTC
TRBJ1-6,NA,TRBV7-9,many,CASSLFLGGNGNSPLHF,TGTGCCAGCAGCTTATTCCTGGGAGGGAATGGGAATTCACCCCTCCACTTT
TRBJ2-1,TRBD2,TRBV6-5,NA,CASSYSGSGSSMRQFF,TGTGCCAGCAGTTACTCGGGTAGCGGGAGCTCAATGAGGCAGTTCTTC
TRBJ2-5,TRBD2,TRBV7-6,NA,CASSEILAGVGETQYF,TGTGCCAGCAGCGAGATACTAGCGGGAGTCGGAGAGACCCAGTACTTC
TRBJ1-4,NA,TRBV4-3,many,CASSQFRGSDEKLFF,TGCGCCAGCAGCCAATTCAGGGGCAGCGATGAAAAACTGTTTTTT